The source of this T cell receptor (beta chain) is a study of T cell responses to AZD1222 COVID-19 vaccine. Study-level results: Within unmutated variant regions lay the reported targets of nearly half of spike-specific TCRs.

Germline V CDR1 and CDR2: SEHNR, FQNEAQ (reference sequence). With 4 bases clipped from V and 8 bases from J, the junction kept 8 bases outside the gene matches. The CDR3 is 15 residues long. Sequencing was performed with immunoSEQ multiplex PCR; in TCRdb, only in-frame clones are kept and a portion is missing. The sample records approximately 82,000 clones, roughly 90% being singletons. As to this clone: Its cognate antigen is unknown.

The rearrangement links TRBV7-9 to TRBJ1-2, with TRBD1 matching 12 bases. The receptor was derived from an adult in good health. The sample was peripheral blood, taken on day 0 of AZD1222 vaccination. CDR3 DNA sequence: TGTGCCAGCAGCTATGGGACAGGGGGCAGTAACGGCTACACCTTC. Its translation: CASSYGTGGSNGYTF.